Shown below are 24 T cell receptor beta chains from a single sample sequenced in a study of a mutant IDH1 vaccine in newly diagnosed glioma. Time point here: week 5, during vaccination. Each vaccine dose was 300 ug of mutant IDH1 20-mer peptide, with topical imiquimod. No antigen has been assigned to these receptors. Clones were sequenced by immunoSEQ multiplex PCR, and TCRdb holds only the in-frame ones, with some missing. The data hold roughly 50,000 clones, with about 86% observed a single time. The source material was PBMCs, sampled from a glioma patient whose treatment included an IDH1 peptide vaccine. Source of these receptors: a man aged 25-45 years with glioma.

The V gene is TRBV7-9, the J gene TRBJ2-7, with D uncertain. CDR1 is SEHNR, CDR2 FQNEAQ, per germline (reference sequence). The CDR3 consists of 14 residues. V lost 1 base, J lost 0 bases, and 7 bases lay in between. CDR3: CASSLVGLSYEQYF. The CDR3 coding sequence is TGTGCCAGCAGCTTAGTTGGCCTCTCCTACGAGCAGTACTTC.

This sequence joins TRBV7-9 and TRBJ2-5; TRBD2 matches 7 bases. The J call is doubtful: the DNA matches TRBJ2-7 better. The CDR3 contains 16 residues. Germline lookup yields CDR1 SEHNR and CDR2 FQNEAQ (reference sequence). CDR3 DNA: TGTGCCAGCAGCTTAAGTTTGGGCGGGGGATTCTACGAGCAGTACTTC. Protein product: CASSLSLGGGFYEQYF.

V gene TRBV2 combines with J gene TRBJ2-2; D may be TRBD1 or TRBD2 (5 bases each). Germline CDR1 reads SNHLY; CDR2 reads FYNNEI. The CDR3 extends over 17 amino acids. Trimming pared 8 bases from V and 5 bases from J, leaving 24 bases between. The CDR3 region has the DNA TGTGCCAGCGGCTCCTCCAAGGGGTCGGGGAAAACCGGGGAGCTGTTTTTT. Protein sequence: CASGSSKGSGKTGELFF. The full variable domain, rest sourced from reference TRBV2 and TRBJ2-2, is EPEVTQTPSHQVTQMGQEVILRCVPISNHLYFYWYRQILGQKVEFLVSFYNNEISEKSEIFDDQFSVERPDGSNFTLKIRSTKLEDSAMYFCASGSSKGSGKTGELFFGEGSRLTVL.

The chain carries TRBV5-1 and TRBJ2-3, with 7 nucleotides matching TRBD1. The V gene end was trimmed by 4 bases and the J gene end by 5 bases; junction bases not matched to a gene: 13. The CDR3 has 16 residues. The germline V gene has CDR1 SGHRS and CDR2 YFSETQ. In DNA form, the CDR3 reads TGCGCCAGCAGCAACAGGGGAGCCATCAGCGGAGATACGCAGTATTTT. Translating it yields CASSNRGAISGDTQYF.

V and J are TRBV5-4 and TRBJ1-2; a possible D gene is TRBD1 (6 bases). This CDR3 comprises 15 residues. Trimming stripped 3 bases from V and 0 bases from J, with 12 bases between. CDR1 is SGHNT and CDR2 is YYREEE in the germline V gene (reference sequence). CDR3 coding DNA: TGTGCCAGCAGCTCTGGGACACTAGCTAACTATGGCTACACCTTC. Encoded protein: CASSSGTLANYGYTF.

The chain uses TRBV6-1 and TRBJ1-4; D gene unclear. Germline V CDR1 and CDR2: MNHNS, SASEGT. This CDR3 region has 14 residues. The V and J ends lost 0 bases and 6 bases respectively, with 8 bases between them. DNA of the CDR3: TGTGCCAGCAGTGAAGCTACTGCTTATGAAAAACTGTTTTTT. This translates into CASSEATAYEKLFF.

The V and J genes are TRBV29-1 and TRBJ1-3, with 9 bases identical to TRBD1. Germline V gene lookup returns CDR1 SQVTM and CDR2 ANQGSEA. V trimming: 6 bases; J trimming: 2 bases; junction bases outside the gene matches: 5. This CDR3 region has 14 residues. This CDR3 is CSVPDRGPGNTIYF. In DNA, the CDR3 is TGCAGCGTCCCGGACAGGGGCCCTGGAAACACCATATATTTT.

The chain couples TRBV28 to TRBJ1-4; TRBD1 matches at 8 bases. Germline V gene lookup returns CDR1 MDHEN and CDR2 SYDVKM. J lost 4 bases, V lost 5 bases, and 9 bases had no gene match. This CDR3 contains 16 residues. CDR3 bases: TGTGCCAGCAGTCCCGACAGGGGACGGGTTAATGAAAAACTGTTTTTT. It codes for CASSPDRGRVNEKLFF. Supplemented by reference TRBV28 and TRBJ1-4, the full variable domain reads DVKVTQSSRYLVKRTGEKVFLECVQDMDHENMFWYRQDPGLGLRLIYFSYDVKMKEKGDIPEGYSVSREKKERFSLILESASTNQTSMYLCASSPDRGRVNEKLFFGSGTQLSVL.

The V gene is TRBV29-1, the J gene TRBJ1-4; D gene unclear. CDR3 length equals 14 residues. V lost 4 bases and J lost 2, with 11 bases in between. Germline values: CDR1 SQVTM, CDR2 ANQGSEA. The CDR3 loop is CSVVGSRTNEKLFF. The CDR3, as DNA: TGCAGCGTTGTTGGGAGTCGGACTAATGAAAAACTGTTTTTT. Full variable domain (outside the CDR3, taken from reference TRBV29-1 and TRBJ1-4): SAVISQKPSRDICQRGTSLTIQCQVDSQVTMMFWYRQQPGQSLTLIATANQGSEATYESGFVIDKFPISRPNLTFSTLTVSNMSPEDSSIYLCSVVGSRTNEKLFFGSGTQLSVL.

CDR3 sequence (DNA): TGTGCCAGCAGCCTTGACCCCGGACAAGTTTCACCCCTCCACTTT. Protein sequence: CASSLDPGQVSPLHF. This chain uses TRBV5-5 with TRBJ1-6; D might be TRBD1 (5 bases). The CDR3 contains 15 residues. Germline V gene sequence: CDR1 SGHKS, CDR2 YYEKEE (reference sequence). Between the trimmed V and J ends, which lost 4 bases and 9 bases, there was a span of 17 bases.

This clone was seen once. The chain employs TRBV5-1 and TRBJ1-4, with D perhaps matching TRBD1 (6 bases). Germline V gene data show CDR1 as SGHRS and CDR2 as YFSETQ. Deletions cut 4 bases from V and 8 bases from J, with 15 bases between. The CDR3 runs to 14 residues. The CDR3 DNA reads as TGCGCCAGCAGCGGAGGGGGGCATGGCGAAAAACTGTTTTTT. Protein product: CASSGGGHGEKLFF. The full variable domain, rest sourced from reference TRBV5-1 and TRBJ1-4, is KAGVTQTPRYLIKTRGQQVTLSCSPISGHRSVSWYQQTPGQGLQFLFEYFSETQRNKGNFPGRFSGRQFSNSRSEMNVSTLELGDSALYLCASSGGGHGEKLFFGSGTQLSVL.

The chain recombines TRBV19 with TRBJ2-4, with 11 bases matching TRBD1. The length of the CDR3 is 16 residues. The V gene's germline CDR1 is LNHDA and CDR2 SQIVND (reference sequence). V lost 2 bases, J lost 4 bases, and 4 bases stayed unmatched. The chain's CDR3 is CASSILGTGGKNIQYF. Written as DNA, the CDR3 is TGTGCCAGTAGTATATTAGGGACAGGGGGTAAAAACATTCAGTACTTC.

This clone was seen a few times. The J gene is TRBJ1-5, the V gene TRBV7-9; weak D call: TRBD1 (5 bases). CDR1 is SEHNR and CDR2 is FQNEAQ in the germline V gene (reference sequence). The CDR3 is 13 amino acids. Trimming left V 5 bases short and J 7 bases short, with 12 bases between. The CDR3 sequence: CASSPGSGQPQHF. CDR3 nucleotide sequence: TGTGCCAGCAGCCCAGGGTCTGGACAGCCCCAGCATTTT.

The chain is built from TRBV19 and TRBJ1-5; 11 nucleotides align to TRBD1. J was trimmed by 0 bases and V by 5 bases; bases with no gene match: 6. Per the germline V gene, CDR1 is LNHDA and CDR2 is SQIVND (reference sequence). The CDR3 contains 17 residues. The CDR3 here is CASSPGQGARSNQPQHF. DNA of the CDR3: TGTGCCAGTAGTCCAGGACAGGGGGCGCGTAGCAATCAGCCCCAGCATTTT. Variable domain in full (rest from reference TRBV19 and TRBJ1-5): DGGITQSPKYLFRKEGQNVTLSCEQNLNHDAMYWYRQDPGQGLRLIYYSQIVNDFQKGDIAEGYSVSREKKESFPLTVTSAQKNPTAFYLCASSPGQGARSNQPQHFGDGTRLSIL.

J is TRBJ2-3 and V is TRBV5-1; weak D call: TRBD1 (5 bases). V was pared by 4 bases and J by 5 bases, with 14 bases between. Germline values: CDR1 SGHRS, CDR2 YFSETQ. This CDR3 has 14 amino acids. CDR3: CASSGGHAQDTQYF. The CDR3 nucleotides are TGCGCCAGCAGCGGCGGACATGCGCAAGATACGCAGTATTTT.

This chain links TRBV5-1 with TRBJ2-1, with 11 bases identical to TRBD2. CDR1 and CDR2 (germline): SGHRS, YFSETQ. V shed 0 bases and J 5 bases; nucleotides not matched to a gene: 4. The CDR3 extends over 16 amino acids. The CDR3 reads CASSLAQTSGDNEQFF. In nucleotides, the CDR3 is TGCGCCAGCAGCTTGGCCCAGACTAGCGGGGACAATGAGCAGTTCTTC.

This clone was seen only once. The chain has TRBV7-9 and TRBJ2-7, with D tentatively TRBD1 (6 bases). The CDR3 covers 14 residues. V was cut by 4 bases and J by 5 bases, with 15 bases left in between. Germline V CDR1 and CDR2: SEHNR, FQNEAQ (reference sequence). CDR3 sequence (DNA): TGTGCCAGCAGCTCCAGGGGCGAGGGCGACGAGCAGTACTTC. It codes for CASSSRGEGDEQYF.

The rearrangement joins TRBV12-5 to TRBJ1-2, with 9 bases fitting TRBD1. The CDR3 contains 16 residues. The germline V gene encodes CDR1 LGHNT and CDR2 FRNRAP. V shed 6 bases, J shed 1 base, and the junction held 9 bases outside the gene matches. This CDR3 reads CASGNPGQGINYGYTF. CDR3 bases: TGTGCTAGTGGGAACCCGGGACAGGGAATTAACTATGGCTACACCTTC. The whole variable domain, filled in from reference TRBV12-5 and TRBJ1-2, reads DARVTQTPRHKVTEMGQEVTMRCQPILGHNTVFWYRQTMMQGLELLAYFRNRAPLDDSGMPKDRFSAEMPDATLATLKIQPSEPRDSAVYFCASGNPGQGINYGYTFGSGTRLTVV.

J is TRBJ1-2 and V is TRBV14, with 8 bases fitting TRBD1. From germline, CDR1 is SGHDN and CDR2 FVKESK. V trimming: 5 bases; J trimming: 5 bases; junction bases outside the gene matches: 10. CDR3 length: 15 residues. CDR3 region: CASSDGQGRIYGYTF. The CDR3 DNA sequence: TGTGCCAGCAGCGACGGACAGGGTAGAATTTATGGCTACACCTTC.

The CDR3 coding sequence is TGTGCCAGCAGCGCGCCCCGGGACAGCTTCAACGCTTACGAGCAGTACTTC. Translation gives CASSAPRDSFNAYEQYF. This sequence joins TRBV11-2 and TRBJ2-7; 7 bases align to TRBD1. CDR1 SGHAT and CDR2 FQNNGV come from the germline V gene. CDR3 size: 17 residues. V lost 5 bases to trimming and J lost 4 bases; unmatched junction nucleotides: 17.

This chain connects TRBV5-1 to TRBJ1-2; 7 positions match TRBD1. The CDR3 has 16 amino acids. V gave up 0 bases and J gave up 4 bases; unmatched junction bases: 9. CDR1 and CDR2 (germline): SGHRS, YFSETQ. Here the CDR3 reads CASSLGRLGQTYGYTF. The CDR3, as DNA: TGCGCCAGCAGCTTGGGGAGACTGGGACAGACCTATGGCTACACCTTC. Full variable domain (missing parts from reference TRBV5-1 and TRBJ1-2): KAGVTQTPRYLIKTRGQQVTLSCSPISGHRSVSWYQQTPGQGLQFLFEYFSETQRNKGNFPGRFSGRQFSNSRSEMNVSTLELGDSALYLCASSLGRLGQTYGYTFGSGTRLTVV.

The J gene is TRBJ2-2, the V gene TRBV11-2; D is undetermined. The V gene lost 11 bases and the J gene lost 2 bases, with 12 bases spanning the gap. Germline CDR1 and CDR2: SGHAT and FQNNGV. The CDR3 contains 13 residues. The CDR3 here is CASARVNTGELFF. CDR3 nucleotides: TGTGCCTCCGCCCGTGTTAACACCGGGGAGCTGTTTTTT.

Only a few counts were recorded for this clone. The rearrangement links TRBV5-1 to TRBJ1-1; 7 nucleotides match TRBD1. Germline V gene data show CDR1 as SGHRS and CDR2 as YFSETQ. Trimming at V came to 2 bases and at J to 5 bases, leaving 9 bases not matched to a gene. The CDR3 spans 15 residues. CDR3 in amino acids: CASSLRTGSGTEAFF. For the CDR3, the DNA is TGCGCCAGCAGCTTACGGACAGGTTCAGGGACTGAAGCTTTCTTT.

The rearrangement uses TRBV2 and TRBJ1-4, with TRBD1 matching over 7 bases. With V trimmed by 6 bases and J by 5 bases, 9 bases remained unmatched. This CDR3 has 15 residues. The germline V gene has CDR1 SNHLY and CDR2 FYNNEI. The CDR3 reads CASRSTGLRNEKLFF. The CDR3 nucleotides are TGTGCCAGCAGATCGACAGGGTTAAGGAATGAAAAACTGTTTTTT.